Below, 14 T cell receptor beta chains from the same sample are listed, as sequenced in a study of T cells after yellow fever vaccination. TCRdb passed the 5' RACE reads through MiXCR, listing each CDR3 protein once. Of about 310,000 distinct CDR3 sequences in the sample, 3.6% were seen once. Specimen: PBMCs, collected on the day of the yellow fever booster vaccination. The receptor set was obtained from a man between 18 and 35 years old who received the YFV17D yellow fever vaccine.

This clonotype was observed many times. V gene TRBV12-3 or TRBV12-4 combines with J gene TRBJ1-1; D uncertain. The CDR3 has 14 residues. V lost 7 bases and J lost 0, with 12 bases in between. The CDR3 sequence is CASNNQPMNTEAFF. The DNA of the CDR3 is TGTGCCAGCAATAATCAGCCCATGAACACTGAAGCTTTCTTT.

There are many counts of this clonotype. The J gene is TRBJ2-5, the V gene TRBV24-1; D not certain. This CDR3 region has 13 residues. V lost 3 bases and J 5 bases, leaving 9 bases between the germline ends. Germline V CDR1 and CDR2: KGHDR, SFDVKD. The DNA of the CDR3 is TGTGCCACCAGTGATGGTCCTACGGAGACCCAGTACTTC. Translating it yields CATSDGPTETQYF.

This clonotype was seen repeatedly, ten times or more. This sequence joins TRBV7-9 and TRBJ2-1, with no clear D. Germline values: CDR1 SEHNR, CDR2 FQNEAQ (reference sequence). V was cut by 5 bases and J by 8 bases, with 7 bases left in between. The CDR3 contains 11 residues. CDR3 nucleotide sequence: TGTGCCAGCAGCACCCTCTATGAGCAGTTCTTC. It codes for CASSTLYEQFF.

This clonotype has at least ten counts. CDR3 sequence (DNA): TGCAGTGCTAGAGATGAATGGGGGGCGGTGCAGTACTTC. This codes for CSARDEWGAVQYF. The rearrangement joins TRBV20-1 to TRBJ2-7; D possibly matches TRBD1 or TRBD2 (6 bases each). Trimming pared 0 bases from V and 9 bases from J, leaving 15 bases between. The CDR3 has 13 amino acids. Germline CDR1 reads DFQATT; CDR2 reads SNEGSKA (reference sequence).

This clonotype was recorded at least ten times. This rearrangement joins TRBV4-3 to TRBJ2-5; D uncertain. V lost 1 base and J 4 bases, leaving 7 bases between the germline ends. CDR3 size: 13 residues. CDR1 is LGHNA, CDR2 YSLEER, per germline. The chain's CDR3 is CASSQAPGETQYF. In DNA form, the CDR3 reads TGCGCCAGCAGCCAAGCCCCGGGAGAGACCCAGTACTTC.

A few counts support this clonotype. The chain couples TRBV12-3 or TRBV12-4 to TRBJ1-2; D perhaps matches TRBD1 (5 bases). The V gene lost 3 bases and the J gene lost 7 bases, with 24 bases spanning the gap. This CDR3 spans 17 amino acids. CDR3 sequence: CASSLGGVGGSMSGYTF. In DNA form, the CDR3 reads TGTGCCAGCAGTTTGGGTGGAGTCGGGGGTTCTATGTCTGGCTACACCTTC.

This clonotype showed up many times. The rearrangement uses TRBV6-2 or TRBV6-3 and TRBJ1-5; D gene uncertain. CDR1 MNHEY and CDR2 SVGEGT come from the germline V gene. The CDR3 totals 17 residues. Trimming cost V 7 bases and J 4 bases, with 23 bases left between them. The CDR3 coding sequence is TGTGCCAGCAACCCGCCCAACTCGGGGTTCCGGAATCAGCCCCAGCATTTT. Its protein is CASNPPNSGFRNQPQHF.

The table lists this clonotype with many counts. The chain has TRBV24-1 and TRBJ2-7; 7 bases are shared with TRBD1. V was pared by 5 bases and J by 2 bases, with 5 bases of the junction left unmatched. Germline-derived CDR1 and CDR2 are KGHDR and SFDVKD. The CDR3 contains 14 residues. For the CDR3, the DNA is TGTGCCACCAGTGGGCCGGGACAGACCTACGAGCAGTACTTC. It specifies CATSGPGQTYEQYF.

The chain couples TRBV6-6 to TRBJ1-4; perhaps TRBD1 as D (6 bases). V was clipped by 6 bases and J by 9 bases, with 14 bases between them. The V gene's germline CDR1 is MNHNY and CDR2 SVGAGI (reference sequence). The CDR3 contains 13 residues. CDR3: CASSPDSSKKLFF. DNA of the CDR3: TGTGCCAGCAGCCCGGACAGTTCGAAAAAACTGTTTTTT.

The CDR3, as DNA: TGCGCCAGCAGCCAAGTCTTGATCCCGGGACTAGCGGGTGGGGTCAAAAACATTCAGTACTTC. It is translated as CASSQVLIPGLAGGVKNIQYF. The chain carries TRBV4-1 and TRBJ2-4; 12 bases match TRBD2. Germline V lookup: CDR1 MGHRA, CDR2 YSYEKL. Losses at the gene ends were 1 base for V and 3 bases for J; bases not matched to a gene: 16. The CDR3 runs to 21 residues.

This rearrangement joins TRBV19 to TRBJ2-6; tentatively, D is TRBD1 (6 bases). CDR1 is LNHDA, CDR2 SQIVND, per germline (reference sequence). V dropped 7 bases and J dropped 2 bases, with 15 bases sitting between them. The CDR3 totals 16 residues. CDR3 sequence (DNA): TGTGCCAGTACCGATCTGCCAGGGGCTGGGGCCAACGTCCTGACTTTC. Translated, it gives CASTDLPGAGANVLTF.

The sample holds many counts of this clonotype. Here the CDR3 DNA reads TGTGCCAGCAGGAGGTCAGGTTACAATGAGCAGTTCTTC. Its translation is CASRRSGYNEQFF. The rearrangement links TRBV6-5 to TRBJ2-1, with D hard to call. This CDR3 has 13 amino acids. Trimming stripped 6 bases from V and 4 bases from J, with 10 bases between. Germline V gives CDR1 MNHEY, CDR2 SVGAGI.

This clonotype was seen only a few times. The V and J genes are TRBV7-2 and TRBJ1-6; D gene ambiguous. This CDR3 is built from 13 residues. Germline V gene lookup returns CDR1 SGHTA and CDR2 FQGNSA. Trimming pared 5 bases from V and 10 bases from J, leaving 12 bases between. This CDR3 reads CASSPRGVSPLHF. The CDR3 DNA is TGTGCCAGCAGCCCCCGCGGGGTATCACCCCTCCACTTT.

The chain links TRBV12-3 or TRBV12-4 to TRBJ1-2, with 8 bases identical to TRBD1. The CDR3 totals 14 residues. V lost 0 bases and J lost 7; bases outside the gene matches: 4. CDR3 in amino acids: CASSLADRDSGYTF. The CDR3 bases are TGTGCCAGCAGTTTAGCGGACAGGGACTCTGGCTACACCTTC.